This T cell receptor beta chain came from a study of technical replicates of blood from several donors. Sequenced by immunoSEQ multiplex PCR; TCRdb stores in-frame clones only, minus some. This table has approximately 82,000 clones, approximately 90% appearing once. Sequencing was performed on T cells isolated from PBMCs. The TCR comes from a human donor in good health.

The CDR3 here is CSVRTGGPTEAFF. The CDR3 bases are TGCAGCGTCCGGACAGGGGGACCCACTGAAGCTTTCTTT. J is TRBJ1-1 and V is TRBV29-1; 10 bases line up with TRBD1. The V and J ends lost 6 bases and 4 bases, in that order; junction bases with no gene match: 5. The CDR3 runs 13 residues. Germline-derived CDR1 and CDR2 are SQVTM and ANQGSEA.